This passage covers 19 T cell receptor beta chains from one sample sequenced in a study of blood T cell repertoires in COVID-19. The table came from immunoSEQ multiplex PCR; TCRdb's copy has only in-frame clones and leaves some out. The sample lists around 80,000 clones; almost 85% were seen once. Sequenced input: peripheral blood. The receptors shown here come from a man aged 50 or older with COVID-19, enrolled during active disease.

The chain is built from TRBV5-1 and TRBJ2-1; D possibly corresponds to TRBD2 (6 bases). The ends were cut back, 8 bases at V and 0 bases at J, with 12 bases in the middle. The germline CDR1 and CDR2 sequences are SGHRS and YFSETQ. There are 14 residues in the CDR3. Written as DNA, the CDR3 is TGCGCCAGTTACGTAGCGGACTCCTACAATGAGCAGTTCTTC. It specifies CASYVADSYNEQFF.

The J gene is TRBJ1-1, the V gene TRBV28; no clear D gene. The germline V and J ends were trimmed by 0 bases and 3 bases, with 11 bases remaining between them. The CDR3 length is 15 residues. Germline V gene data show CDR1 as MDHEN and CDR2 as SYDVKM. DNA for the CDR3: TGTGCCAGCAGTTTATGGTCGGGAAGGGACACTGAAGCTTTCTTT. Protein: CASSLWSGRDTEAFF.

V usage is TRBV7-3 and J usage is TRBJ2-5; 8 bases line up with TRBD1. CDR3 length equals 15 residues. Unmatched junction bases numbered 6, after V lost 2 bases and J lost 4 bases. The germline V gene has CDR1 SGHTA and CDR2 FQGTGA. Here the CDR3 reads CASSLAAGGPETQYF. CDR3 DNA: TGTGCCAGCAGCTTAGCGGCAGGGGGCCCAGAGACCCAGTACTTC.

The chain combines TRBV4-1 with TRBJ1-5; 9 nucleotides match TRBD1. This CDR3 comprises 17 residues. CDR1 is MGHRA, CDR2 YSYEKL, per germline. J lost 6 bases, V lost 1 base, and 10 bases had no gene match. CDR3 bases: TGCGCCAGCAGCCAAGTCTCTATACAGGGGGCCATTCAGCCCCAGCATTTT. Encoded protein: CASSQVSIQGAIQPQHF.

A few counts support this clone. The chain employs TRBV7-3 and TRBJ2-7; 13 nucleotides agree with TRBD2. Looked up from germline, CDR1 is SGHTA and CDR2 is FQGTGA. Unmatched junction bases numbered 0, after V lost 5 bases and J lost 5 bases. The CDR3 covers 13 residues. In DNA form, the CDR3 reads TGTGCCAGCAGCGGACTAGCGGGAGACGAGCAGTACTTC. Protein sequence: CASSGLAGDEQYF.

This clone has a single count. V and J are TRBV20-1 and TRBJ2-7; 7 bases line up with TRBD2. Germline assignment: CDR1 DFQATT and CDR2 SNEGSKA (reference sequence). After removal of 3 bases from V and 6 bases from J, the junction contained 14 bases not matched to a gene. This CDR3 is 15 amino acids long. The CDR3 DNA reads as TGCAGTGCTAGTGAGTCGCTAGCGGTTCCGGGCGAGCAGTACTTC. Protein: CSASESLAVPGEQYF.

The rearrangement links TRBV2 to TRBJ2-7; D remains ambiguous. V was pared by 6 bases and J by 1 base, with 4 bases between. Per germline, CDR1 SNHLY and CDR2 FYNNEI. This CDR3 has 11 amino acids. The CDR3 sequence: CASSPSYEQYF. As DNA, the CDR3 is TGTGCCAGCAGCCCTTCCTACGAGCAGTACTTC. The variable domain in full, with the rest retrieved from reference TRBV2 and TRBJ2-7, is EPEVTQTPSHQVTQMGQEVILRCVPISNHLYFYWYRQILGQKVEFLVSFYNNEISEKSEIFDDQFSVERPDGSNFTLKIRSTKLEDSAMYFCASSPSYEQYFGPGTRLTVT.

J is TRBJ1-4 and V is TRBV7-2; 9 bases map to TRBD1. Trimming cost V 5 bases and J 7 bases; bases outside gene matches: 11. CDR1 SGHTA and CDR2 FQGNSA come from the germline V gene. The CDR3 consists of 16 residues. CDR3 sequence: CASSNRDREYSEKLFF. For the CDR3, the DNA is TGTGCCAGCAGCAACCGGGACAGGGAATATAGTGAAAAACTGTTTTTT.

This chain uses TRBV4-1 with TRBJ2-7, with a tentative D call TRBD2 (5 bases). Trimming removed 0 bases from V and 6 bases from J, with 12 bases in between. Germline V gives CDR1 MGHRA, CDR2 YSYEKL. This CDR3 has 14 amino acids. The CDR3 spells CASSQDGGSSEQYF. CDR3 bases: TGCGCCAGCAGCCAAGATGGAGGCAGCTCCGAGCAGTACTTC.

The V and J genes are TRBV7-2 and TRBJ2-3, with a possible D match to TRBD2 (6 bases). Germline CDR1 and CDR2: SGHTA and FQGNSA. The CDR3 covers 17 residues. Trimming pared 3 bases from V and 0 bases from J, leaving 16 bases between. The CDR3 loop reads CASSFSGGLTSTDTQYF. The CDR3, as DNA: TGTGCCAGCAGCTTCTCTGGGGGGTTAACTAGCACAGATACGCAGTATTTT. Filled out from reference TRBV7-2 and TRBJ2-3, the complete variable domain reads GAGVSQSPSNKVTEKGKDVELRCDPISGHTALYWYRQSLGQGLEFLIYFQGNSAPDKSGLPSDRFSAERTGGSVSTLTIQRTQQEDSAVYLCASSFSGGLTSTDTQYFGPGTRLTVL.

J is TRBJ2-5 and V is TRBV24-1; 9 bases are shared with TRBD1. This CDR3 comprises 15 residues. Germline values: CDR1 KGHDR, CDR2 SFDVKD. The junction had 8 bases not matched to a gene; V was cut back by 3 bases and J by 7 bases. The CDR3 protein is CATSDKGTGQATQYF. The CDR3 nucleotides read TGTGCCACCAGTGATAAAGGGACAGGGCAGGCGACCCAGTACTTC.

The chain joins TRBV18 to TRBJ1-5; D is undetermined. The CDR3 length is 13 residues. Per germline, CDR1 KGHSH and CDR2 LQKENI. Trimming cost V 4 bases and J 4 bases, with 8 bases left between them. The CDR3 here is CASSLTWNQPQHF. DNA of the CDR3: TGTGCCAGCTCACTCACATGGAATCAGCCCCAGCATTTT.

This clone occurred a few times. The rearrangement links TRBV5-1 to TRBJ2-7; no reliable D call. Trimming took off 0 bases at V and 0 bases at J, with 13 bases between the two ends. CDR1 is SGHRS, CDR2 YFSETQ, per germline. There are 16 residues in the CDR3. CDR3 sequence: CASSLGAGSSSYEQYF. Written as DNA, the CDR3 is TGCGCCAGCAGCTTGGGCGCCGGGTCGAGCTCCTACGAGCAGTACTTC.

The chain uses TRBV6-2 or TRBV6-3 and TRBJ2-7; 10 positions agree with TRBD2. Unmatched junction bases numbered 10, after V lost 5 bases and J lost 3 bases. Germline CDR1 MNHEY, CDR2 SVGEGT. This CDR3 spans 16 amino acids. The CDR3 sequence is CASSTLAGVGNYEQYF. CDR3 sequence (DNA): TGTGCCAGCAGTACTCTAGCGGGAGTGGGCAACTACGAGCAGTACTTC.

The rearrangement joins TRBV6-2 or TRBV6-3 to TRBJ2-7; weak D call: TRBD2 (5 bases). The CDR3 has 13 residues. V was pared by 0 bases and J by 7 bases, with 10 bases between. Germline loops: CDR1 MNHEY, CDR2 SVGEGT. CDR3 region: CASSYSEVWEQYF. The CDR3 DNA is TGTGCCAGCAGTTACTCGGAGGTGTGGGAGCAGTACTTC.

The genes are TRBV5-6 and TRBJ2-4; 9 positions agree with TRBD2. The CDR3 is 15 residues long. V lost 0 bases and J lost 3; bases outside the gene matches: 1. Germline V lookup: CDR1 SGHDT, CDR2 YYEEEE. In nucleotides, the CDR3 is TGTGCCAGCAGCTTGGTAGCGGGGGACAAAAACATTCAGTACTTC. Translated: CASSLVAGDKNIQYF.

The chain employs TRBV9 and TRBJ2-2, with D maybe TRBD1 (5 bases). Germline loops: CDR1 SGDLS, CDR2 YYNGEE. The germline V and J ends were trimmed by 0 bases and 6 bases, with 9 bases remaining between them. The CDR3 is made up of 14 amino acids. The CDR3 reads CASSVATGPGELFF. The CDR3 region has the DNA TGTGCCAGCAGCGTAGCAACAGGCCCCGGGGAGCTGTTTTTT. Based on the CDR3 plus reference TRBV9 and TRBJ2-2, the full variable domain is DSGVTQTPKHLITATGQRVTLRCSPRSGDLSVYWYQQSLDQGLQFLIQYYNGEERAKGNILERFSAQQFPDLHSELNLSSLELGDSALYFCASSVATGPGELFFGEGSRLTVL.

The chain employs TRBV18 and TRBJ2-2; possibly TRBD1 for D (6 bases). In germline, CDR1 is KGHSH, CDR2 LQKENI. This CDR3 is 16 amino acids long. Between the trimmed V and J ends, which lost 6 bases and 0 bases, there was a span of 14 bases. Written as DNA, the CDR3 is TGTGCCAGCTCCCAGACAGGCATCACGAACACCGGGGAGCTGTTTTTT. The encoded protein is CASSQTGITNTGELFF.

This clone has just a few counts. This chain links TRBV6-6 with TRBJ2-6, with 8 nucleotides matching TRBD2. V was clipped by 5 bases and J by 0 bases; unmatched bases: 12. Germline CDR1 reads MNHNY; CDR2 reads SVGAGI (reference sequence). The CDR3 length is 19 residues. CDR3: CASSPFPGGRFSGANVLTF. The CDR3 nucleotides are TGTGCCAGCAGTCCCTTCCCGGGGGGGAGGTTCTCTGGGGCCAACGTCCTGACTTTC.